A selection of T cell receptor beta chains follows, all from one sample in a study of blood T cells in healthy people across ages. TCRdb redid the calling of the 5' RACE reads with MiXCR, one entry per CDR3 protein. Among around 990,000 distinct CDR3 sequences listed, approximately 26% were seen once. The same data also went into a second study, on T cells of mothers and their children.

The sample was blood. The origin of the receptors is a girl aged 2-9 years in good health. Each CDR3 is given with its conserved first and last residue. The order of the fields is D gene, V gene, clone size, J gene, CDR3 protein, CDR3 DNA. The D gene is left open where the match is weak. Clone size is not always given. Where it is, it says once, few, many or a class for expanded clones.

-	TRBV20-1	-	TRBJ1-2	CSARSQGPGVGYGYTF	TGCAGTGCTAGATCGCAGGGTCCTGGGGTGGGCTATGGCTACACCTTC
TRBD1	TRBV2	few	TRBJ2-1	CAIGLLLDRDDNEQFF	TGTGCCATTGGCTTATTGCTTGACAGGGACGACAATGAGCAGTTCTTC
-	TRBV10-3	-	TRBJ1-1	CATMTFTEAFF	TGTGCCACGATGACGTTCACTGAAGCTTTCTTT
TRBD1	TRBV5-1	few	TRBJ2-5	CASSLEGTGRFGETQYF	TGCGCCAGCAGCTTGGAGGGGACAGGCCGCTTCGGAGAGACCCAGTACTTC
TRBD2	TRBV4-2	-	TRBJ2-3	CASSQATSGGGTDTQYF	TGTGCCAGCAGCCAAGCGACTAGCGGGGGCGGCACAGATACGCAGTATTTT
-	TRBV4-3	-	TRBJ2-1	CASSQDTGKEQFF	TGCGCCAGCAGCCAAGACACCGGAAAAGAGCAGTTCTTC
-	TRBV27	-	TRBJ1-1	CASKYFKEAFF	TGTGCCAGCAAGTACTTTAAAGAAGCTTTCTTT
TRBD2	TRBV6-5	few	TRBJ2-5	CASSYRRGGIETQYF	TGTGCCAGCAGTTACCGGCGGGGGGGAATTGAGACCCAGTACTTC
-	TRBV7-8	few	TRBJ2-5	CASSSTGGEVGETQYF	TGTGCCAGCAGCTCAACGGGGGGCGAGGTTGGGGAGACCCAGTACTTC
-	TRBV7-9	-	TRBJ2-6	CASSFRPLSGANVLTF	TGTGCCAGCAGCTTTAGGCCGCTCTCTGGGGCCAACGTCCTGACTTTC
-	TRBV14	few	TRBJ2-7	CASTPDSNSYEQYF	TGTGCCAGCACACCGGACAGCAACTCCTACGAGCAGTACTTC
-	TRBV29-1	many	TRBJ2-5	CSVSGRLQETQYF	TGCAGCGTGAGCGGCAGGCTACAAGAGACCCAGTACTTC
TRBD2	TRBV6-5	-	TRBJ2-7	CASSLAGRDHEQYF	TGTGCCAGCAGTTTAGCGGGACGGGACCACGAGCAGTACTTC
-	TRBV4-1	-	TRBJ2-7	CASSQDRYVRGGEQYF	TGCGCCAGCAGCCAAGACCGATACGTAAGGGGAGGAGAGCAGTACTTC
-	TRBV6-2/TRBV6-3	-	TRBJ2-5	CASSYSPAQETQYF	TGTGCCAGCAGTTATAGTCCGGCGCAAGAGACCCAGTACTTC
TRBD2	TRBV19	once	TRBJ2-7	CASARTSGATTYEQYF	TGTGCCAGTGCGAGGACTAGCGGGGCCACTACCTACGAGCAGTACTTC
TRBD1	TRBV4-1	few	TRBJ2-7	CASSPPTGDSYEQYF	TGCGCCAGCAGCCCTCCGACAGGGGATTCCTACGAGCAGTACTTC
TRBD2	TRBV7-9	few	TRBJ2-1	CASTSGLAGGPSWNNEQFF	TGTGCCAGCACCTCGGGACTAGCGGGAGGGCCGTCGTGGAACAATGAGCAGTTCTTC
-	TRBV9	few	TRBJ2-4	CASSPHLVGAKNIQYF	TGTGCCAGCAGCCCCCACCTGGTGGGGGCCAAAAACATTCAGTACTTC
-	TRBV6-1	-	TRBJ1-1	CASCMQGLGDTEAFF	TGTGCCAGCTGTATGCAGGGGCTGGGAGACACTGAAGCTTTCTTT
TRBD1	TRBV29-1	few	TRBJ2-7	CSVEDRGRPYEQYF	TGCAGCGTCGAGGACAGGGGAAGGCCCTACGAGCAGTACTTC
-	TRBV29-1	few	TRBJ2-1	CSVESVTYNEQFF	TGCAGCGTTGAGTCCGTTACCTACAATGAGCAGTTCTTC
-	TRBV20-1	-	TRBJ2-7	CSARTGLGGHGDYEQYF	TGCAGTGCCAGGACCGGATTGGGGGGCCATGGAGACTACGAGCAGTACTTC
-	TRBV4-1	few	TRBJ2-2	CASAEGDTGELFF	TGCGCCAGTGCAGAGGGGGACACCGGGGAGCTGTTTTTT
-	TRBV12-3/TRBV12-4	few	TRBJ2-5	CASSGTSVETQYF	TGTGCCAGCAGCGGGACCAGCGTAGAGACCCAGTACTTC
-	TRBV9	few	TRBJ2-3	CASSPRTLGDTQYF	TGTGCCAGCAGCCCACGGACCCTGGGAGATACGCAGTATTTT
TRBD1	TRBV7-8	-	TRBJ2-7	CASSVTGDPYEQYF	TGTGCCAGCAGCGTTACAGGGGACCCCTACGAGCAGTACTTC
-	TRBV12-3/TRBV12-4	few	TRBJ2-7	CASSTAARYEQYF	TGTGCCAGCAGTACGGCAGCCCGCTACGAGCAGTACTTC
-	TRBV7-6	few	TRBJ2-3	CASSLEADTEDTQYF	TGTGCCAGCAGCTTAGAGGCGGACACGGAAGATACGCAGTATTTT
-	TRBV5-1	few	TRBJ1-1	CASSLYVNTEAFF	TGCGCCAGCAGCTTGTATGTGAACACTGAAGCTTTCTTT
-	TRBV28	-	TRBJ2-7	CASSPIGGGDPHF	TGTGCCAGCAGTCCGATAGGGGGCGGGGATCCCCACTTC
TRBD2	TRBV7-3	few	TRBJ2-5	CASSPGLIAGGGETQYF	TGTGCCAGCAGCCCCGGACTAATAGCGGGGGGGGGAGAGACCCAGTACTTC
-	TRBV12-3/TRBV12-4	-	TRBJ1-2	CASSLNTENGYTF	TGTGCCAGCAGTTTAAATACAGAGAATGGCTACACCTTC
-	TRBV19	few	TRBJ2-7	CASSPLGVNSYEQYF	TGTGCCAGTAGTCCGCTGGGGGTTAACTCCTACGAGCAGTACTTC
-	TRBV4-2	few	TRBJ2-5	CASSHPEENQETQYF	TGTGCCAGCAGCCATCCAGAGGAAAACCAAGAGACCCAGTACTTC
TRBD1	TRBV3-1	-	TRBJ1-1	CASSHLRQGGTEAFF	TGTGCCAGCAGCCACCTGAGACAGGGGGGCACTGAAGCTTTCTTT